This T cell receptor (beta chain) was sequenced for a study of T cell responses to AZD1222 COVID-19 vaccine. General study results and limits: Nearly half of spike-specific TCRs reportedly target variant regions that are unmutated in the B.1.351 and B.1.1.7 variants. Baseline serology detected seropositivity in only a handful of AZD1222 recipients. Mostly white British, mostly female donors; authors suggested clonal diversity may be underestimated.

This CDR3 is 13 amino acids long. Trimming stripped 4 bases from V and 5 bases from J, with 12 bases between. CDR1 SGHRS and CDR2 YFSETQ come from the germline V gene. Remarks on this clone: Its antigen is unknown.

Sequenced by immunoSEQ multiplex PCR; TCRdb stores in-frame clones only, minus some. The repertoire holds roughly 30,000 clones, with around 80% as singletons. The gene calls are TRBV5-1 and TRBJ2-5; no clear D gene. This clonotype was sampled from an adult in good health. The source material was peripheral blood, sampled on day 0 of AZD1222 vaccination. The CDR3 protein is CASSGIAEETQYF. The CDR3 nucleotides are TGCGCCAGCAGCGGAATAGCTGAGGAGACCCAGTACTTC. Drawing the rest from reference TRBV5-1 and TRBJ2-5, the complete variable domain is KAGVTQTPRYLIKTRGQQVTLSCSPISGHRSVSWYQQTPGQGLQFLFEYFSETQRNKGNFPGRFSGRQFSNSRSEMNVSTLELGDSALYLCASSGIAEETQYFGPGTRLLVL.